Listed below are T cell receptor beta chains from one sample, sequenced in a study of shared clonotypes between healthy human individuals. Sequencing was performed with immunoSEQ multiplex PCR; in TCRdb, only in-frame clones are kept and a portion is missing. The sample has fewer than 800,000 clones, under 95% seen once. The sequenced sample consisted of naive CD8+ T cells sorted from blood. These receptor sequences come from a man aged 25-45 years in good health. The CDR3 runs from the conserved cysteine through the conserved F or W. A D gene is named only where the DNA matches it firmly. Only part of the rows carry a size: once, few, many, or a class if the clone is expanded.

TRBJ2-1,TRBV6-1,-,-,TGTGCCAGCAAACGGAAGGATGAGCAGTTCTTC,CASKRKDEQFF
TRBJ2-3,TRBV13,-,TRBD2,TGTGCCAGCAGCTCCCTTCGAGACGGACTAGCGGGAGGTGGTGGCACAGATACGCAGTATTTT,CASSSLRDGLAGGGGTDTQYF
TRBJ2-1,TRBV11-2,-,-,TGTGCCAGCAGCTTAGGGGAGACGAGGGGCTACAATGAGCAGTTCTTC,CASSLGETRGYNEQFF
TRBJ2-6,TRBV4-1,-,-,TGCGCCAGCAAGGTGGGGGCCAGCTCTGGGGCCAACGTCCTGACTTTC,CASKVGASSGANVLTF
TRBJ2-3,TRBV9,-,TRBD2,TGTGCCAGCAGCCTGGGACTAGCGGTCACAGATACGCAGTATTTT,CASSLGLAVTDTQYF
TRBJ1-4,TRBV2,once,-,TGTGCCAGCCGAATGGGGGTTGGCCTGTTTTTT,CASRMGVGLFF
TRBJ1-5,TRBV6-6,-,-,TGTGCCAGCAGTTACTCAAGAGTAGGCGGGAATCAGCCCCAGCATTTT,CASSYSRVGGNQPQHF
TRBJ2-1,TRBV7-8,-,TRBD1,TGTGCCTCCCGCGACAGGGAGTCTAATGAGCAGTTCTTC,CASRDRESNEQFF
TRBJ1-1,TRBV9,-,-,TGTGCCAGCGGTCGGCCAGCTTTCTTT,CASGRPAFF
TRBJ2-1,TRBV19,-,-,TGTGCCAGTAGTAGACGGAGCTCCTACAATGAGCAGTTCTTC,CASSRRSSYNEQFF
TRBJ2-7,TRBV27,-,TRBD2,TGTGCCAGCAGCCACATATCCGGGACTAGCAGATACGAGCAGTACTTC,CASSHISGTSRYEQYF
TRBJ2-7,TRBV13,-,-,TGTGCCAGCAGCTACAGGGCCCAGCCTATATACGAGCAGTACTTC,CASSYRAQPIYEQYF
TRBJ1-2,TRBV4-3,-,-,TGCGCCAGCAGCCAAGATAGGGGGGGTGTCTATGGCTACACCTTC,CASSQDRGGVYGYTF
TRBJ2-7,TRBV6-5,-,TRBD1,TGTGCCAGCAGGGGACAGGGGGCGGCAGCATACGAGCAGTACTTC,CASRGQGAAAYEQYF
TRBJ2-2,TRBV7-9,-,-,TGTGCCAGCAGCTTTCCACTAGCGAACACCGGGGAGCTGTTTTTT,CASSFPLANTGELFF
TRBJ2-7,TRBV27,-,-,TGTGCCAGCAGTTTTACATCCTCCTACGAGCAGTACTTC,CASSFTSSYEQYF
TRBJ2-1,TRBV5-5,-,-,TGTGCCAGCAGGCGGACAGACTACAATGAGCAGTTCTTC,CASRRTDYNEQFF
TRBJ2-7,TRBV7-2,-,-,TGTGCCAGCAGCTTAGCGGGACCCTTCTACGAGCAGTACTTC,CASSLAGPFYEQYF
TRBJ2-1,TRBV6-1,-,-,TGTGCCAGCAGTGTATTCGTGTCCGGTTCCTACAATGAGCAGTTCTTC,CASSVFVSGSYNEQFF
TRBJ2-2,TRBV6-5,-,-,TGTGCCACCCTCCTTATGGGGGGCACTAACGGGGAGCTGTTTTTT,CATLLMGGTNGELFF
TRBJ2-3,TRBV29-1,-,TRBD2,TGCAGCGTTACGACTAGCGGGAGGGCAGATACGCAGTATTTT,CSVTTSGRADTQYF
TRBJ2-4,TRBV4-2,-,TRBD2,TGTGCCAGCAGCCGAACCACAACTAGCGCGAAAAACATTCAGTACTTC,CASSRTTTSAKNIQYF
TRBJ2-1,TRBV27,once,-,TGTGCCAGCAGTCTTAGCGCGAGCTCCTACAATGAGCAGTTCTTC,CASSLSASSYNEQFF
TRBJ2-1,TRBV7-8,-,-,TGTGCCAGCAGCTTAGGGGAAAGGACTCTATACAATGAGCAGTTCTTC,CASSLGERTLYNEQFF
TRBJ2-1,TRBV19,-,-,TGTGCCAGTAGTATATCTCAGGGCAATGAGCAGTTCTTC,CASSISQGNEQFF
TRBJ2-3,TRBV9,-,-,TGTGCCAGCAGCGTATGGGGGGGCGCCTCAGATACGCAGTATTTT,CASSVWGGASDTQYF
TRBJ2-1,TRBV30,-,-,TGTGCCTGGAGTGGACAGGCGGGTGAGCAGTTCTTC,CAWSGQAGEQFF
TRBJ2-7,TRBV2,once,-,TGTGCCAGCACCCCAGTTGGGGCGAAAGGGGTGGGGGGTACCTACGAGCAGTACTTC,CASTPVGAKGVGGTYEQYF
TRBJ1-4,TRBV10-2,-,-,TGCGCCAGCAGTGAGTCGAATGAAAAACTGTTTTTT,CASSESNEKLFF
TRBJ1-2,TRBV28,-,-,TGTGCCAGCAGTTCCTACATGGGGGGCTATGGCTACACCTTC,CASSSYMGGYGYTF
TRBJ1-2,TRBV2,-,TRBD1,TGTGCCACTAGGGACAGGGACGGCTACACCTTC,CATRDRDGYTF
TRBJ1-2,TRBV4-3,-,TRBD1,TGCGCCAGCAGCCAAGATGTGGGGGACACCGACAGGGACTATGGCTACACCTTC,CASSQDVGDTDRDYGYTF
TRBJ2-7,TRBV7-6,-,TRBD1,TGTGCCGTAATGGGACAGGGGGCATACGAGCAGTACTTC,CAVMGQGAYEQYF
TRBJ2-3,TRBV16,-,-,TGTGCCAGCAGCCCATACCGGGACACCTACACAGATACGCAGTATTTT,CASSPYRDTYTDTQYF
TRBJ2-1,TRBV7-3,-,TRBD1,TGTGCCAGCAGCCCAACCTTTGGACAGGGGTCCTACAATGAGCAGTTCTTC,CASSPTFGQGSYNEQFF
TRBJ2-1,TRBV4-2,-,-,TGTGCCAGCAGCCAAGATCGAAGCTCCTACAATGAGCAGTTCTTC,CASSQDRSSYNEQFF
TRBJ1-1,TRBV27,-,-,TGTGCCAGCAGTTTGGGCGGGGGCTTGAACACTGAAGCTTTCTTT,CASSLGGGLNTEAFF
TRBJ2-1,TRBV6-1,-,-,TGTGCCAGCAGTGAAGAGGCTTTGCAGTTCTTC,CASSEEALQFF
TRBJ2-5,TRBV19,-,-,TGTGCCAGTAGTATAGATTACGCCAGGGTGCGAGAGACCCAGTACTTC,CASSIDYARVRETQYF
TRBJ2-3,TRBV6-5,-,-,TGTGCCAGCAACATGGGGGTCTCGGACACAGATACGCAGTATTTT,CASNMGVSDTDTQYF
TRBJ1-5,TRBV27,-,-,TGTGCCAGCAGAACGACAGGTAGCAATCAGCCCCAGCATTTT,CASRTTGSNQPQHF
TRBJ1-1,TRBV7-9,-,-,TGTGCCAGCAGCTTAAACCCCGTGGATGAAGCTTTCTTT,CASSLNPVDEAFF
TRBJ1-1,TRBV6-5,-,-,TGTGCCAGCAGTTACGGGAGTATGAACACTGAAGCTTTCTTT,CASSYGSMNTEAFF
TRBJ2-7,TRBV18,-,TRBD2,TGTGCCAGCTCACCAGGACTAGCGGGATACTACGAGCAGTACTTC,CASSPGLAGYYEQYF
TRBJ2-7,TRBV29-1,-,-,TGCAGCGTCCTGACGCATAGCTCCTACGAGCAGTACTTC,CSVLTHSSYEQYF
TRBJ1-2,TRBV28,once,-,TGTGCCAGCAGTTTACATGAAGTCACCTATGGCTACACCTTC,CASSLHEVTYGYTF
TRBJ2-7,TRBV11-2,-,-,TGTGCCAGCAGCGATCGGACTGGGGGCTCCTACGAGCAGTACTTC,CASSDRTGGSYEQYF
TRBJ2-2,TRBV4-1,-,TRBD2,TGCGCCAGCAGTTTTAGTGGACTAGCGGGAGATACCGGGGAGCTGTTTTTT,CASSFSGLAGDTGELFF
TRBJ1-1,TRBV5-5,once,-,TGTGCCAGCAGCTTGGTCGCGGGGCGGGTTATGAACACTGAAGCTTTCTTT,CASSLVAGRVMNTEAFF
TRBJ2-2,TRBV5-8,-,TRBD1,TGTGCCAGCAGCTCGCCCCCCCGACGACAGGGTGAGCTGTTTTTT,CASSSPPRRQGELFF